This TCR beta chain was recorded in a study of blood T cell repertoires in COVID-19. On the study more broadly: The origin of the acute and convalescent COVID-19 samples was the United States, Italy and Spain.

The CDR3 consists of 15 residues. Germline CDR1 reads LGHDT; CDR2 reads YNNKEL (reference sequence). The V and J ends lost 1 base and 1 base respectively, with 10 bases between them. In the original processing: Scientists estimated how many nucleated cells there were by amplifying reference gene primers. The assay was immunoSEQ multiplex PCR, and TCRdb's table has in-frame clones only and misses some. V, J and clone size are those of that table, while D and trimming were read from the DNA. Of just under 350,000 clones in the sample, roughly 86% were seen once. The sequence was collected from a woman aged 70 to 79 with COVID-19, enrolled during active disease. The rearrangement links TRBV3-1 (or the pseudogene TRBV3-2) to TRBJ1-1, with a weak D call TRBD1 (5 bases). The sample taken for sequencing was peripheral blood. For the CDR3, the DNA is TGTGCCAGCAGCCAAGTCTCTCAGGGGAACACTGAAGCTTTCTTT. Its translation: CASSQVSQGNTEAFF.